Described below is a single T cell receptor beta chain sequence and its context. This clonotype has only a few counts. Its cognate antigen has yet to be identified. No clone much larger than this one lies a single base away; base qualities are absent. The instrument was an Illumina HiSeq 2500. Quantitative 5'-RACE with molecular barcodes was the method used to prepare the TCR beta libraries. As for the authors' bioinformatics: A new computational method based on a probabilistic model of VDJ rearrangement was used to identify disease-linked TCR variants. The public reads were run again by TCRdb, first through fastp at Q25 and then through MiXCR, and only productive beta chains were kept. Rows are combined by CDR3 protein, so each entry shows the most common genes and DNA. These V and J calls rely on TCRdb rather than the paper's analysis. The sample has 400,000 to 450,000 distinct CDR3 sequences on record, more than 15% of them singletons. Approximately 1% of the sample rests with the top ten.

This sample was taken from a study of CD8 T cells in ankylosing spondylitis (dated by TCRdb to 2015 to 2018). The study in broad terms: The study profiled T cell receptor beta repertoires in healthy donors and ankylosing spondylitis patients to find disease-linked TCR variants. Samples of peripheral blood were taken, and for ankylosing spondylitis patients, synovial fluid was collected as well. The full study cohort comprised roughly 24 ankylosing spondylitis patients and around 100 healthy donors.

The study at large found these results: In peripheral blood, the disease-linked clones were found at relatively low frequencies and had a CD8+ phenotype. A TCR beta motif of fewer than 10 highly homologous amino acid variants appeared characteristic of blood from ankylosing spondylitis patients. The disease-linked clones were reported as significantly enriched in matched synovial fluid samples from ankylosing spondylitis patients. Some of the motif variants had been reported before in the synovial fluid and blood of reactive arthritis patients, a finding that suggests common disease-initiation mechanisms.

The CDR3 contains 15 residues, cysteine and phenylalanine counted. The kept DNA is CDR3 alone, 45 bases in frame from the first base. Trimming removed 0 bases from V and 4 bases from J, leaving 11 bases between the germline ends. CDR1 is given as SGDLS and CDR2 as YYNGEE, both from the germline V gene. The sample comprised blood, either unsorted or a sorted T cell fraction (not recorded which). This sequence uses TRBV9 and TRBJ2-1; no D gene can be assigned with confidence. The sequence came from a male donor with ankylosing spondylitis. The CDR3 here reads CASSVEGGWYNEQFF. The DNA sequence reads TGTGCCAGCAGCGTAGAGGGCGGCTGGTACAATGAGCAGTTCTTC.